This TCR beta chain was profiled in a study of CD8 T cells in Susac syndrome (dated by TCRdb to the late 2010s). At the level of the whole study: Of the Susac syndrome patients who were sequenced, about eight were in clinical remission while five or six had clinically active disease. At blood withdrawal, Susac syndrome patients were either therapy-naive, taking corticosteroids (in some cases with IVIg as well), or taking IVIg alone. The study used repertoire sequencing to test whether antigen drove CD8+ T cell activation and differentiation in Susac syndrome. The study compared CD8+ T cell repertoire clonality among over 9 healthy donors, roughly 14 Susac syndrome patients and roughly 16 multiple sclerosis patients.

Overall study results and their limits: Approximately 15 Susac-specific public clones were identified in the total CD8+ repertoire, and roughly five Susac-specific public clones were identified in the CD8+ TEMRA repertoire. Susac syndrome CD8+ repertoires showed clonal expansion, highest in CD8+ TEMRA cells and greater in clinically active than remitting patients. The TCR sequencing and HLA analysis was acknowledged to have included a relatively small number of individuals.

There are 15 amino acids in the CDR3, from cysteine to phenylalanine inclusive. Here the CDR3 DNA is all that survives: 45 bases in frame from base 1. For this chain, trimming is 5 bases at the V end and 0 bases at the J end, and the number of junction bases without a gene match is 4. CDR1 and CDR2 (LNHDA, SQIVND) derive from the germline V gene (reference sequence). RNA was extracted using the RNeasy kit, and roughly 0.45 to 1 microgram was reverse transcribed with random hexamers. The immunoSEQ multiplex PCR assay, which covers 54 Vbeta and 13 Jbeta segments, was used to amplify TCR beta CDR3 regions. PCR amplification bias was corrected using a synthetic template baseline for primer optimization and computational correction. On the study's bioinformatics: Only productive sequences were kept, with reads annotated to V, D and J genes according to IMGT and analyzed in immunoSEQ Analyzer. Clonality was calculated as one minus the Shannon entropy normalized by log2 of the number of productive unique sequences. Public and private clones were assessed among the 100 most prevalent clones of each patient and control. Clones were defined as Susac-specific when absent from the healthy and MS cohorts, from roughly 1,000 published viral clones and from other ImmuneACCESS disease sequences. The raw public data were reprocessed by TCRdb itself: fastp quality trimming at Q25, MiXCR clonotype calling, in-frame beta chains only. A single entry per CDR3 protein holds the most common genes and DNA from its merged rows. These V and J calls originate from TCRdb's pipeline instead of the authors' own analysis. This sample gives 65,000 to 95,000 distinct CDR3 sequences in total; 94% of them show up just once. The top ten hold approximately 0.9% of the sample.

As concerns this clonotype: The antigen it recognizes is unknown. Base-call qualities are not available, and no considerably larger clone is one nucleotide away.

Peripheral blood CD8+ and CD4+ T cells from healthy donors, Susac syndrome patients and multiple sclerosis patients were profiled by high-throughput TCR beta sequencing. The Susac syndrome patients fulfilled recently defined diagnostic criteria for definite or probable disease. CD8+ TEMRA cells were enriched by FACS, while bulk CD8+ and CD4+ T cells were purified by magnetic negative isolation. Blood was collected in EDTA tubes and processed within 24 hours, with PBMCs isolated through density gradient centrifugation. PBMCs intended for TCR sequencing were frozen in liquid nitrogen and were later thawed in a 37 degrees C water bath. A purity of at least 90% was achieved for sorted or isolated CD4+, CD8+ and CD8+ TEMRA cells.

Sequenced sample: CD8+ T cells from PBMCs. The rearranged chain carries TRBV19 and TRBJ1-5, with 7 bases matching TRBD1. The receptor was isolated from a human donor with Susac syndrome. This receptor carries the CDR3 CASSVEGASNQPQHF. The DNA is as follows: TGTGCCAGTAGTGTGGAGGGGGCTAGCAATCAGCCCCAGCATTTT.